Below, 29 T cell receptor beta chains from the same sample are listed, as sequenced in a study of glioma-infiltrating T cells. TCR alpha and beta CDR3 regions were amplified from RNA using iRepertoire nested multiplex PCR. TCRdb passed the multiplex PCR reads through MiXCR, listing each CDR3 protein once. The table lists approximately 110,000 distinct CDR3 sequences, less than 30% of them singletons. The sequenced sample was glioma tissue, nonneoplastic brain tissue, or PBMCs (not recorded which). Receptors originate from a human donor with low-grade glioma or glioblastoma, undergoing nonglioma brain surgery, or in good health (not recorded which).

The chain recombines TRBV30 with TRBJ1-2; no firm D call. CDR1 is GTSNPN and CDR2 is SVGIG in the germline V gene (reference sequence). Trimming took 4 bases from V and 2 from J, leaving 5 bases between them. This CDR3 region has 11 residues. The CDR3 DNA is TGTGCCTGGACTGGGAACTATGGCTACACCTTC. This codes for CAWTGNYGYTF. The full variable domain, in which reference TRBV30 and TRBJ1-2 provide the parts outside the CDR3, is SQTIHQWPATLVQPVGSPLSLECTVEGTSNPNLYWYRQAAGRGLQLLFYSVGIGQISSEVPQNLSASRPQDRQFILSSKKLLLSDSGFYLCAWTGNYGYTFGSGTRLTVV.

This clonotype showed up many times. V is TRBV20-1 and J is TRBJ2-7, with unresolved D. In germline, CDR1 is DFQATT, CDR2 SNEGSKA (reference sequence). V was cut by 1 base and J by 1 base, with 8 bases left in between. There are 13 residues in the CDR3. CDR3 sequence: CSARVTQSYEQYF. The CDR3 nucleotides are TGCAGTGCTAGAGTTACCCAGTCCTACGAGCAGTACTTC.

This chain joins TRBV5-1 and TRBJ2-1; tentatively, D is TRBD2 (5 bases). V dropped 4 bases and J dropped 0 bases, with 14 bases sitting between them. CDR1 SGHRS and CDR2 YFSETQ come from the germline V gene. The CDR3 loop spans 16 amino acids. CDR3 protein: CASSPTNGISYNEQFF. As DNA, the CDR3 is TGCGCCAGCAGCCCGACTAACGGGATCTCCTACAATGAGCAGTTCTTC.

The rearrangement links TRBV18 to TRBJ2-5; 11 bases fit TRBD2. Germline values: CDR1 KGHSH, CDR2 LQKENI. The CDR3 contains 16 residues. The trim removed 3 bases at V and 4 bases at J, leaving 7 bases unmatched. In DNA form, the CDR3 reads TGTGCCAGCTCACCCCGGCAGCTAGCGGGAGGAGAGACCCAGTACTTC. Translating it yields CASSPRQLAGGETQYF. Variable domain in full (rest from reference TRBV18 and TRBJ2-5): NAGVMQNPRHLVRRRGQEARLRCSPMKGHSHVYWYRQLPEEGLKFMVYLQKENIIDESGMPKERFSAEFPKEGPSILRIQQVVRGDSAAYFCASSPRQLAGGETQYFGPGTRLLVL.

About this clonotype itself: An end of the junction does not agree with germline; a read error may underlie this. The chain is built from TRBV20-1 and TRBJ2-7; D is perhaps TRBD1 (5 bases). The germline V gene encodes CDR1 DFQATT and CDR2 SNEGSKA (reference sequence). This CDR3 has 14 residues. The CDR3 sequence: CSDRQGHPVGEQYF. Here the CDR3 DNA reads TGCAGTGATAGACAAGGACACCCTGTGGGAGAGCAGTACTTC.

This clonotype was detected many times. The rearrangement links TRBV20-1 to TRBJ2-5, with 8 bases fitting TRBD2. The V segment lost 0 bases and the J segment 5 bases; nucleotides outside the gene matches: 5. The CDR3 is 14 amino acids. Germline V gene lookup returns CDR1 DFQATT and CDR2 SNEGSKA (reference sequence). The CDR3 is CSARDGGLGETQYF. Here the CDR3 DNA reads TGCAGTGCTAGAGATGGGGGACTAGGGGAGACCCAGTACTTC.

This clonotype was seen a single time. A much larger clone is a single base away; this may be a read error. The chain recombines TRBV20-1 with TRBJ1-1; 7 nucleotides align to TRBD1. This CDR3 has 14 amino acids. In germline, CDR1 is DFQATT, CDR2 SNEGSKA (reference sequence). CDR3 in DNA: TGCAGTGCCTGGACAGGTGGAGGGAACATTGAAGCTTTCTTT. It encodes CSAWTGGGNIEAFF.

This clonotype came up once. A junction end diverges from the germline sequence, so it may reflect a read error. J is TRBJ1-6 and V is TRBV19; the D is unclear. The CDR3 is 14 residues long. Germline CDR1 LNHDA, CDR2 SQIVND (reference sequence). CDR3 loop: CASSYPDPNSTLHF. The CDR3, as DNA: TGTGCCAGTAGTTACCCGGACCCTAATTCAACCCTCCACTTC.

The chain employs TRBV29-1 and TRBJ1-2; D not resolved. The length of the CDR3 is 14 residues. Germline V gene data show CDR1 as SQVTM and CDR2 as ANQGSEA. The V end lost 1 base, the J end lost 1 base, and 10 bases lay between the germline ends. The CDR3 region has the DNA TGCAGCGTTGAAGGTAGGACCCGTAACTATGGCTACACCTTC. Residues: CSVEGRTRNYGYTF. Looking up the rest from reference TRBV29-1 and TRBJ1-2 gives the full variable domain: SAVISQKPSRDICQRGTSLTIQCQVDSQVTMMFWYRQQPGQSLTLIATANQGSEATYESGFVIDKFPISRPNLTFSTLTVSNMSPEDSSIYLCSVEGRTRNYGYTFGSGTRLTVV.

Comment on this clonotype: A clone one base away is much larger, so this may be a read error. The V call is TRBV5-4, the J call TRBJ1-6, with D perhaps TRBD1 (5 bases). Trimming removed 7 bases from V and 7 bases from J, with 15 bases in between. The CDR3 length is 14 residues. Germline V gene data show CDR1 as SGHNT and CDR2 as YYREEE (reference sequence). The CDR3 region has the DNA TGTGCCAGCTCCTGGGGGGGGAAAAATTCACCCCTCCACTTT. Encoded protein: CASSWGGKNSPLHF.

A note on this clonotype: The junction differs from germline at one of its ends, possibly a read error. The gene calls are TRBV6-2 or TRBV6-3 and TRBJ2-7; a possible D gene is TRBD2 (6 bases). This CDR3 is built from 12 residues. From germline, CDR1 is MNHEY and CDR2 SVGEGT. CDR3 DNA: TGTGCCAGCAGTGAACGGAGGGGCGAGCAATACTTC. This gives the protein CASSERRGEQYF.

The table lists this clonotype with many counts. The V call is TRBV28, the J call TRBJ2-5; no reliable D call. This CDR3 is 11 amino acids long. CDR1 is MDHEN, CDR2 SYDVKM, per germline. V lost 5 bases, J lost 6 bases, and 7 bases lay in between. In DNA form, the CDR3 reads TGTGCCAGCAGTGATAGGCAGACCCAGTACTTC. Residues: CASSDRQTQYF.

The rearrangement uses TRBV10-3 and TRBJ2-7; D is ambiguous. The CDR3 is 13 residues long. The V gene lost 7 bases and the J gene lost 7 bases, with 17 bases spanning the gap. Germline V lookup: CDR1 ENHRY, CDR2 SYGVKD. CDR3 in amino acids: CAIMSPSFSEQYF. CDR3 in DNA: TGTGCCATCATGAGTCCCAGCTTCTCTGAGCAGTACTTC.

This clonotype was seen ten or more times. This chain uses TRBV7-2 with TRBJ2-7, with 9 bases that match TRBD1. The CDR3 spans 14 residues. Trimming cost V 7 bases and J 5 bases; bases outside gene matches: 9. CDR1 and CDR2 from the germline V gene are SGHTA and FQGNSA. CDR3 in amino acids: CASKPGTGNNEQYF. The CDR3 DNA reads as TGTGCCAGCAAGCCCGGGACAGGGAATAACGAGCAGTACTTC.

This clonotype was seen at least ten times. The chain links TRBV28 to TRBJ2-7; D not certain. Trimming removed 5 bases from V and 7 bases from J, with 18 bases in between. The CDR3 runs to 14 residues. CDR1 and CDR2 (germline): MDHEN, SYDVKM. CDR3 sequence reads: CASSPAVPSREQYF. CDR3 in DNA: TGTGCCAGCAGTCCCGCCGTACCCTCTAGAGAGCAGTACTTC.

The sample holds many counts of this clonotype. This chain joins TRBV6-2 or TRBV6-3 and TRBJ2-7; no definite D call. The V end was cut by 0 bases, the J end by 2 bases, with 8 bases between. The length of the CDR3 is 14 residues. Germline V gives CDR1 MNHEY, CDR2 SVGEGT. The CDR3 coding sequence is TGTGCCAGCAGTTACTCGGGCAGAGCCTACGAGCAGTACTTC. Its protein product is CASSYSGRAYEQYF.

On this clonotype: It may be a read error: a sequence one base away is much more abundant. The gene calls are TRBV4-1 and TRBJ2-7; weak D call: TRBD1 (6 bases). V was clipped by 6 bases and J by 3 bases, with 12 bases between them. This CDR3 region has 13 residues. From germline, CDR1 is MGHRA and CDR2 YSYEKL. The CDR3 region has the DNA TGCGCCAGCAGACGATTGACAGGCTACGAGCAGTACTTC. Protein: CASRRLTGYEQYF.

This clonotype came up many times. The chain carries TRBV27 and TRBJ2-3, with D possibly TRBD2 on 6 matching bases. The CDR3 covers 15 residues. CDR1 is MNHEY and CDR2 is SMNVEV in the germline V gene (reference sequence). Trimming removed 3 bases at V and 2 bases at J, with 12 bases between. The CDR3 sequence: CASSLASAYTDTQYF. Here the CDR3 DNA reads TGTGCCAGCAGTTTGGCTAGCGCCTACACAGATACGCAGTATTTT.

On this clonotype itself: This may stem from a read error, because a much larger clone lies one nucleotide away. In DNA form, the CDR3 reads TGCAGCGTTGAAACTGGAGGCTATGGCTACATCTTC. Translated: CSVETGGYGYIF. The V gene is TRBV29-1, the J gene TRBJ1-2; D uncertain. Germline CDR1 SQVTM, CDR2 ANQGSEA. This CDR3 comprises 12 residues.

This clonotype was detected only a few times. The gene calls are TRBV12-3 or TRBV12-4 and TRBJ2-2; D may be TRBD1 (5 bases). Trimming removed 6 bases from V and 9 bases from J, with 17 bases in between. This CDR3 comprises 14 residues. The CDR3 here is CASRPSGNSRELFF. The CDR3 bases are TGTGCCAGCAGACCTTCAGGGAACTCGCGGGAGCTGTTTTTT.

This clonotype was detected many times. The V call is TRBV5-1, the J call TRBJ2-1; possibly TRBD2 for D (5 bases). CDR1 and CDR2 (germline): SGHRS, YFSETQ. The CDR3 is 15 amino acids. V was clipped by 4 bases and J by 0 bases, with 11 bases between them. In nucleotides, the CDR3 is TGCGCCAGCAGCGGTAGCGCCAGCTCCTACAATGAGCAGTTCTTC. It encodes CASSGSASSYNEQFF. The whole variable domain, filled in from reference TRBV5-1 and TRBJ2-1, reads KAGVTQTPRYLIKTRGQQVTLSCSPISGHRSVSWYQQTPGQGLQFLFEYFSETQRNKGNFPGRFSGRQFSNSRSEMNVSTLELGDSALYLCASSGSASSYNEQFFGPGTRLTVL.

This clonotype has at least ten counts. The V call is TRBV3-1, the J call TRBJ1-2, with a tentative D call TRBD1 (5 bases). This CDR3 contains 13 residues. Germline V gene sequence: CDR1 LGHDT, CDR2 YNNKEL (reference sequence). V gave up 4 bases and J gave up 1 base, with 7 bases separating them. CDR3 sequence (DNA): TGTGCCAGCAGCCGACAGATTAACTATGGCTACACCTTC. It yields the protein CASSRQINYGYTF.

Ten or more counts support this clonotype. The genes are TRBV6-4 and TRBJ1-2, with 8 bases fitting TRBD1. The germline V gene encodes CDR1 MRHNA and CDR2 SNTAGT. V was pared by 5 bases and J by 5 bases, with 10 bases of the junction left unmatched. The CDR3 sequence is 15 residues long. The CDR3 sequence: CASSPSDRGLYGYTF. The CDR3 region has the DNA TGTGCCAGCAGTCCTTCTGACAGGGGATTATATGGCTACACCTTC.

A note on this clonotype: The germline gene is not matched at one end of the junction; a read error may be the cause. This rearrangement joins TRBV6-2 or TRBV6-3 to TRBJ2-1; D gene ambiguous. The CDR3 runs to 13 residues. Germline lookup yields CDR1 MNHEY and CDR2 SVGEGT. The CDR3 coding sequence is TGTTCCAGTGCATCGGGCCAGTTAAATGAGCAGATCTTC. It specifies CSSASGQLNEQIF.

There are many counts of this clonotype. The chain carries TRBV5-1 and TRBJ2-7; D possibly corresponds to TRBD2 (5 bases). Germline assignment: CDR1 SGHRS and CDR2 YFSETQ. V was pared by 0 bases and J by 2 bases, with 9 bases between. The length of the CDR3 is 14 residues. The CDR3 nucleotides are TGCGCCAGCAGCTTGGTCCCGGGGACCTACGAGCAGTACTTC. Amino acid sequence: CASSLVPGTYEQYF.

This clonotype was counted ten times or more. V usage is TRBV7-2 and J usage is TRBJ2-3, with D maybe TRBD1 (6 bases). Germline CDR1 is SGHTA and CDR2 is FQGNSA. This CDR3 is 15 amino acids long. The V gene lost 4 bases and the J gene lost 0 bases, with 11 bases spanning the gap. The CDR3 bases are TGTGCCAGCAGCTCGCAGGGGTTGAGCACAGATACGCAGTATTTT. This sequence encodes CASSSQGLSTDTQYF.

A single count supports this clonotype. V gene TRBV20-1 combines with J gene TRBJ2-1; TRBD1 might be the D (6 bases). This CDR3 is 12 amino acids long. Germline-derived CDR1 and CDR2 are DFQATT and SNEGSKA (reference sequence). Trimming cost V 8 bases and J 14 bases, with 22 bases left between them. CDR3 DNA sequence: TGCAGTTCCTGGACAGTCGCCTACGAGAAGTTCTTC. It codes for CSSWTVAYEKFF.

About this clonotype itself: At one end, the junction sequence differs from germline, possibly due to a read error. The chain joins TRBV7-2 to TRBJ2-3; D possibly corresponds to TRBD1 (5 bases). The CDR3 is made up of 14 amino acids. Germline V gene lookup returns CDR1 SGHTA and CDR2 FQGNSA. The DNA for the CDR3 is TGCGCCAGCAGCAACTACAGACCTAGGGGTACTCAGTATTTT. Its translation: CASSNYRPRGTQYF.

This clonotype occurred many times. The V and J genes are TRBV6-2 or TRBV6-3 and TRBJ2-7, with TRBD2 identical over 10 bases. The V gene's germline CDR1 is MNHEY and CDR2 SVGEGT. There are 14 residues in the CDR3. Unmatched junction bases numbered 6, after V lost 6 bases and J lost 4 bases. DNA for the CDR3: TGTGCCAGCAGACCCAGCGGGGGGGCATACGAGCAGTACTTC. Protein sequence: CASRPSGGAYEQYF.